The 16 T cell receptor beta chains listed next were all sequenced from one sample in a study of beta chain features in type 1 diabetes. The study, taken as a whole, reports: Type 1 diabetes patients had TCRB CDR3s that were shorter (moderately but significantly so) in all four CD4+ subsets.

These receptors have no identified antigens. Reverse transcription of all isolated RNA meant that expressed TCRB transcripts were sequenced. Sequenced by immunoSEQ multiplex PCR; TCRdb stores in-frame clones only, minus some. The repertoire holds approximately 250,000 clones, 9.5% to 13% seen once, with around 0.015% in the top ten. Sequencing used naive CD4+ T cells from blood. The receptors stem from a young man with type 1 diabetes.

In this sample, this clone turned up a few times. V usage is TRBV10-3 and J usage is TRBJ2-5; 8 bases are a match to TRBD1. V was clipped by 6 bases and J by 4 bases; unmatched bases: 4. This CDR3 contains 13 residues. CDR1 ENHRY and CDR2 SYGVKD come from the germline V gene. The CDR3 bases are TGTGCCATCAGGCCGGACAGGGCAGAGACCCAGTACTTC. It specifies CAIRPDRAETQYF.

This clone has just a few counts. J is TRBJ1-4 and V is TRBV10-3; 9 bases match TRBD1. V lost 2 bases, J lost 7 bases, and 2 bases stayed unmatched. The CDR3 runs to 14 residues. CDR1 ENHRY and CDR2 SYGVKD come from the germline V gene. The CDR3 protein is CAISEGQGSEKLFF. The CDR3 DNA follows: TGTGCCATCAGTGAGGGACAGGGGAGTGAAAAACTGTTTTTT.

This clone was seen a few times. The V and J genes are TRBV27 and TRBJ2-3; 11 bases agree with TRBD2. Germline loops: CDR1 MNHEY, CDR2 SMNVEV (reference sequence). V lost 7 bases to trimming and J lost 0 bases; unmatched junction nucleotides: 12. The CDR3 spans 18 residues. The chain's CDR3 is CASTPRASGGRSTDTQYF. The CDR3 bases are TGTGCCAGCACCCCAAGGGCTAGCGGGGGGAGAAGCACAGATACGCAGTATTTT.

This rearrangement joins TRBV5-4 to TRBJ2-1; D might be TRBD1 (5 bases). CDR3 length: 14 residues. Germline lookup yields CDR1 SGHNT and CDR2 YYREEE (reference sequence). Between the trimmed V and J ends, which lost 4 bases and 4 bases, there was a span of 12 bases. The CDR3 spells CASSQGDGYNEQFF. Written as DNA, the CDR3 is TGTGCCAGCAGCCAAGGGGATGGTTACAATGAGCAGTTCTTC.

The chain is built from TRBV11-2 and TRBJ2-3; TRBD2 matches 9 bases. The CDR3 is made up of 18 amino acids. Trimming removed 3 bases from V and 2 bases from J; junction bases left unmatched: 12. Germline CDR1 and CDR2: SGHAT and FQNNGV. The CDR3 DNA follows: TGTGCCAGCAGCTTCCCTATGGGAGCGGGGGGTACCACAGATACGCAGTATTTT. It yields the protein CASSFPMGAGGTTDTQYF.

The chain employs TRBV7-2 and TRBJ2-3; D is possibly TRBD1 (6 bases). Germline assignment: CDR1 SGHTA and CDR2 FQGNSA. The CDR3 consists of 15 residues. V lost 2 bases, J lost 6 bases, and 15 bases lay in between. CDR3 bases: TGTGCCAGCAGCTTATCGGGGACAAATAGGGATACGCAGTATTTT. As protein: CASSLSGTNRDTQYF.

This clone came up a few times. This chain links TRBV10-3 with TRBJ1-5; D is perhaps TRBD1 (5 bases). V shed 1 base and J shed 4 bases, with 11 bases lying between them. Germline V gene lookup returns CDR1 ENHRY and CDR2 SYGVKD. This CDR3 has 15 amino acids. For the CDR3, the DNA is TGTGCCATCAGTGAGTTTCAGGGTGGGAATCAGCCCCAGCATTTT. It codes for CAISEFQGGNQPQHF.

The chain uses TRBV5-1 and TRBJ1-1, with D maybe TRBD1 (5 bases). Trimming took off 1 base at V and 5 bases at J, with 15 bases between the two ends. Germline V CDR1 and CDR2: SGHRS, YFSETQ. This CDR3 region has 15 residues. CDR3 nucleotide sequence: TGCGCCAGCAGCTTGCAGGGTTTAGGGAGGACTGAAGCTTTCTTT. Protein product: CASSLQGLGRTEAFF. Drawing the rest from reference TRBV5-1 and TRBJ1-1, the complete variable domain is KAGVTQTPRYLIKTRGQQVTLSCSPISGHRSVSWYQQTPGQGLQFLFEYFSETQRNKGNFPGRFSGRQFSNSRSEMNVSTLELGDSALYLCASSLQGLGRTEAFFGQGTRLTVV.

This clone was observed a handful of times. The chain carries TRBV7-2 and TRBJ2-5, with D possibly TRBD2 on 6 matching bases. Germline V gene data show CDR1 as SGHTA and CDR2 as FQGNSA. V was shortened by 2 bases and J by 3 bases, with 10 bases between the two germline ends. This CDR3 contains 14 residues. CDR3 sequence reads: CASSLMAGKETQYF. As DNA, the CDR3 is TGTGCCAGCAGCTTAATGGCGGGAAAAGAGACCCAGTACTTC.

V and J are TRBV7-2 and TRBJ2-1; TRBD1 matches 10 bases. Trimming removed 5 bases from V and 7 bases from J; junction bases left unmatched: 5. The length of the CDR3 is 14 residues. CDR1 is SGHTA and CDR2 is FQGNSA in the germline V gene. The CDR3, as DNA: TGTGCCAGCAGCCGGGACAGGGGTAGGAATGAGCAGTTCTTC. Protein sequence: CASSRDRGRNEQFF. The full variable domain, its missing parts supplied by reference TRBV7-2 and TRBJ2-1, is GAGVSQSPSNKVTEKGKDVELRCDPISGHTALYWYRQSLGQGLEFLIYFQGNSAPDKSGLPSDRFSAERTGGSVSTLTIQRTQQEDSAVYLCASSRDRGRNEQFFGPGTRLTVL.

Only a few counts were recorded for this clone. The chain recombines TRBV6-1 with TRBJ2-7; 10 nucleotides line up with TRBD1. CDR1 and CDR2 from the germline V gene are MNHNS and SASEGT. There are 15 residues in the CDR3. Unmatched junction bases numbered 4, after V lost 3 bases and J lost 2 bases. This CDR3 reads CASSERDRGAYEQYF. For the CDR3, the DNA is TGTGCCAGCAGTGAGCGGGACAGGGGAGCCTACGAGCAGTACTTC.

The chain recombines TRBV6-6 with TRBJ1-2; D is perhaps TRBD1 (6 bases). This CDR3 is built from 14 residues. Germline assignment: CDR1 MNHNY and CDR2 SVGAGI (reference sequence). V dropped 8 bases and J dropped 5 bases, with 18 bases sitting between them. CDR3 nucleotides: TGTGCCAGCCTCCTCGCCAGGGGCGATTATGGCTACACCTTC. This codes for CASLLARGDYGYTF.

This clone occurred a few times. The rearrangement joins TRBV9 to TRBJ2-1; possibly TRBD1 for D (5 bases). This CDR3 is 16 amino acids long. Germline CDR1 is SGDLS and CDR2 is YYNGEE. V was shortened by 6 bases and J by 6 bases, with 22 bases between the two germline ends. In DNA form, the CDR3 reads TGTGCCAGCACCCTGTCGGCCAGGGCAACGAGCAATGAGCAGTTCTTC. The encoded protein is CASTLSARATSNEQFF.

This clone has just a few counts. The CDR3 reads CATGAGGRNDYVEQFF. The CDR3 DNA reads as TGTGCCACGGGCGCGGGGGGTCGGAACGATTACGTTGAGCAGTTCTTC. The gene calls are TRBV15 and TRBJ2-1; 8 bases agree with TRBD2. Germline trimming cut 9 bases from V and 9 bases from J; bases unmatched to any gene: 19. In germline, CDR1 is LNHNV, CDR2 YYDKDF (reference sequence). There are 16 residues in the CDR3. The variable domain in full, with the rest retrieved from reference TRBV15 and TRBJ2-1, is DAMVIQNPRYQVTQFGKPVTLSCSQTLNHNVMYWYQQKSSQAPKLLFHYYDKDFNNEADTPDNFQSRRPNTSFCFLDIRSPGLGDTAMYLCATGAGGRNDYVEQFFGPGTRLTVL.

The chain uses TRBV18 and TRBJ2-3, with a weak D call TRBD1 (6 bases). Germline CDR1 reads KGHSH; CDR2 reads LQKENI. The V and J ends lost 3 bases and 8 bases respectively, with 21 bases between them. There are 16 residues in the CDR3. Here the CDR3 reads CASSPIRQEVEVTQYF. CDR3 nucleotide sequence: TGTGCCAGCTCACCGATAAGACAGGAAGTCGAGGTTACGCAGTATTTT.

This clone was seen only a few times. The rearrangement links TRBV7-2 to TRBJ1-2; TRBD1 matches at 7 bases. This CDR3 is built from 15 residues. Germline lookup yields CDR1 SGHTA and CDR2 FQGNSA. J was trimmed by 5 bases and V by 1 base; bases with no gene match: 7. CDR3 in amino acids: CASSLVGQALYGYTF. In nucleotides, the CDR3 is TGTGCCAGCAGCTTAGTAGGACAGGCCCTTTATGGCTACACCTTC.